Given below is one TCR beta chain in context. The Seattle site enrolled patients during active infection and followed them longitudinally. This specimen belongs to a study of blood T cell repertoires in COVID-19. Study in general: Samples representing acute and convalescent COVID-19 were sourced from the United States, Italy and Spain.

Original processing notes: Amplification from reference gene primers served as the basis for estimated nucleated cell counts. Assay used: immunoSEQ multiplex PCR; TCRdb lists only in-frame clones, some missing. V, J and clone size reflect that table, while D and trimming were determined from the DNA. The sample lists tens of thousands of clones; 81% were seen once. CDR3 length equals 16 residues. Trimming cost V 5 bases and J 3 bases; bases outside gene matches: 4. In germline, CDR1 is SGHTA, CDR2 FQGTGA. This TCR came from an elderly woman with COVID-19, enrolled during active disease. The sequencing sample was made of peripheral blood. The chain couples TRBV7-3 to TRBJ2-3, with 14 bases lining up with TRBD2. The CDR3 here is CASSPTSGRATDTQYF. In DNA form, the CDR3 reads TGTGCCAGCAGCCCGACTAGCGGGAGGGCAACAGATACGCAGTATTTT.